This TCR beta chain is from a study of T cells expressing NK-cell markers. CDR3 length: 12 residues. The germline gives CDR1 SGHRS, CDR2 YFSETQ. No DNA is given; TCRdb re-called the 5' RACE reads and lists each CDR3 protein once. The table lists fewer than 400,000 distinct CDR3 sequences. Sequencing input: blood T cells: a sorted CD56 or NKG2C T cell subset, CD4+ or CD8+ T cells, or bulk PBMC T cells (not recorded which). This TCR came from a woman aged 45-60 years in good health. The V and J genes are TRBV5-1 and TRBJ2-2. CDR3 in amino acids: CASRQSTGELFF.